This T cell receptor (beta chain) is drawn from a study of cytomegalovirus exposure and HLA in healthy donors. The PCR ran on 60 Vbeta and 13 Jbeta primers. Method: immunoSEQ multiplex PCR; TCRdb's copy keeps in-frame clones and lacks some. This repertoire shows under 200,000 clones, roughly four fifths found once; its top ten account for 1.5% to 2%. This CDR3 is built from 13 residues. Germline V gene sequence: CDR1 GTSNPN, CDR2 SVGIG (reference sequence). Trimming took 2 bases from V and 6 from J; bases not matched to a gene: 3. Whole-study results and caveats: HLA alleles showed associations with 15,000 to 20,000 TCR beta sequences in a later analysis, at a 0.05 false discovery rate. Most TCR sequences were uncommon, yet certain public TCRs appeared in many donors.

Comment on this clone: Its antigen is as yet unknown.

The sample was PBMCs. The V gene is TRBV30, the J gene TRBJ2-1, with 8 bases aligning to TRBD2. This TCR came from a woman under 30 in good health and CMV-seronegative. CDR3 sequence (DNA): TGTGCCTGGAGTAGTGCGGGAGGCAATGAGCAGTTCTTC. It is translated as CAWSSAGGNEQFF.